This T cell receptor (beta chain) comes out of a study of glioma-infiltrating T cells after dendritic cell vaccination. The CDR3 contains 14 residues. V was shortened by 5 bases and J by 4 bases, with 14 bases between the two germline ends. Per the germline V gene, CDR1 is LNHDA and CDR2 is SQIVND (reference sequence). This clone was observed a single time. Amplification used 60 V beta primers and 13 J beta primers. The table came from immunoSEQ multiplex PCR; TCRdb's copy has only in-frame clones and leaves some out. The sample records roughly 100,000 clones, more than 75% being singletons. The sequenced sample was blood, obtained before dendritic cell vaccination. The TCR originated in a human donor with glioblastoma. This chain joins TRBV19 and TRBJ1-2; D possibly corresponds to TRBD1 (6 bases). This CDR3 reads CASSPSGGVYGYTF. The CDR3 bases are TGTGCCAGTAGTCCGTCGGGGGGCGTCTATGGCTACACCTTC.